This T cell receptor beta chain was documented in a study of blood T cells in healthy people across ages. A sample-barcoded 5' primer and a J-beta primer mix were used in a second PCR of roughly 6 to 12 cycles. TCRdb re-called the 5' RACE reads with MiXCR, one entry per CDR3 protein. This repertoire shows 450,000 to 650,000 distinct CDR3 sequences, 24% found once; its top ten account for under 9%. V lost 4 bases, J lost 1 base, and 7 bases lay in between. The CDR3 has 14 amino acids. Germline V gene sequence: CDR1 LNHNV, CDR2 YYDKDF (reference sequence). The same sample was also used in a study of T cells of mothers and their children. That study adds: A few healthy Caucasian mothers, along with their six children, served as the donors. Related mother-child pairs showed slightly higher but non-significant overlap than unrelated pairs.

This chain links TRBV15 with TRBJ1-4; maybe TRBD1 (6 bases). The clonotype originates from a boy between 10 and 17 years old in good health. The sequenced sample was blood. CDR3: CATSKGVTNEKLFF. In DNA form, the CDR3 reads TGTGCCACCAGCAAGGGGGTAACTAATGAAAAACTGTTTTTT.